This T cell receptor (beta chain) is drawn from a study of T and B cells in COVID-19 patients. Whole-study context: Critical illness requiring mechanical ventilation or extracorporeal membrane oxygenation affected 12 of 20 active-infection patients.

TRB rearrangements were amplified by multiplex PCR with BIOMED2 TRB-A/B primers. TCRdb itself ran the multiplex PCR reads through MiXCR, one entry per CDR3 protein. The sample consists of roughly 13,000 distinct CDR3 sequences, 25% of them appearing once. Study-wide results and caveats: Few blood samples existed from mildly ill patients during symptoms or early in severe cases. Clonality of TRB repertoires was high in active COVID-19; recovery brought above-healthy diversity and richness. Patients with COVID-19 reportedly showed strongly skewed T cell receptor beta variable and joining gene usage.

From blood, about 240-550 ng of genomic DNA served as TRB template. As for this clonotype: The antigen remains undetermined.

This TCR derives from a human donor who had recovered from COVID-19. Input material: blood.

DNA for the CDR3: TGTGCCAGCAGCTCAGGACAGGCTGGGGCCAACGTCCTGACTTTC. Its protein product is CASSSGQAGANVLTF. The chain recombines TRBV7-9 with TRBJ2-6, with 7 positions matching TRBD1. This CDR3 has 15 residues. V lost 4 bases to trimming and J lost 2 bases; unmatched junction nucleotides: 2. Germline V lookup: CDR1 SEHNR, CDR2 FQNEAQ (reference sequence). The full variable domain, its missing parts supplied by reference TRBV7-9 and TRBJ2-6, is DTGVSQNPRHKITKRGQNVTFRCDPISEHNRLYWYRQTLGQGPEFLTYFQNEAQLEKSRLLSDRFSAERPKGSFSTLEIQRTEQGDSAMYLCASSSGQAGANVLTFGAGSRLTVL.